Listed below are T cell receptor beta chains from one sample, sequenced in a study of T cell responses to AZD1222 COVID-19 vaccine. Assay: immunoSEQ multiplex PCR; the TCRdb copy retains only in-frame clones and omits some. The table lists 120,000 or so clones, 87% of them singletons, with 1.4% to 1.5% in the top ten. The source was peripheral blood, collected on day 0 of AZD1222 vaccination. The receptor set was obtained from an adult in good health. Each CDR3 is given with its conserved first and last residue. Fields, in order: D gene, CDR3 length, J gene, clone size, V gene, CDR3 protein, CDR3 DNA. A D gene is named only where the DNA matches it firmly. Expanded clones are given a class, and other clones once, few, many or no size at all.

>TRBD2|18|TRBJ2-1|NA|TRBV4-1
CASSQLGLLASSYNEQFF
TGCGCCAGCAGCCAATTAGGCCTACTAGCGAGCTCCTACAATGAGCAGTTCTTC
>NA|15|TRBJ1-5|few|TRBV10-3
CAISESRGRNQPQHF
TGTGCCATCAGTGAGTCTAGGGGGAGGAATCAGCCCCAGCATTTT
>NA|15|TRBJ1-2|few|TRBV6-2/TRBV6-3
CASSYGRTTNYGYTF
TGTGCCAGCAGTTACGGCAGGACGACTAACTATGGCTACACCTTC
>TRBD1|14|TRBJ2-7|NA|TRBV3-1/TRBV3-2
CASSQEPVGQGLYF
TGTGCCAGCAGCCAAGAGCCAGTGGGACAGGGATTGTACTTC
>NA|14|TRBJ1-6|NA|TRBV2
CASSERQPSPPLHF
TGTGCCAGCAGTGAACGACAGCCATCGCCACCCCTCCACTTT
>TRBD1|12|TRBJ2-7|once|TRBV25-1
CASTQGAREQYF
TGTGCCAGCACCCAGGGGGCTCGCGAGCAGTACTTC
>NA|13|TRBJ1-1|NA|TRBV19
CASSIRQNTEAFF
TGTGCCAGTAGTATCCGGCAGAACACTGAAGCTTTCTTT
>TRBD1|13|TRBJ2-7|once|TRBV2
CASTRQGAYEQYF
TGTGCCAGCACCAGACAGGGGGCCTACGAGCAGTACTTC
>TRBD1|14|TRBJ1-5|NA|TRBV28
CASRLDRVPQPQHF
TGTGCCAGCAGACTCGACAGGGTCCCTCAGCCCCAGCATTTT
>NA|13|TRBJ1-5|NA|TRBV14
CASSQGTFKPQHF
TGTGCCAGCAGCCAAGGGACATTCAAGCCCCAGCATTTT
>NA|13|TRBJ1-5|NA|TRBV19
CASSIRGNQPQHF
TGTGCCAGTAGTATAAGAGGCAATCAGCCCCAGCATTTT
>NA|13|TRBJ1-2|NA|TRBV3-1/TRBV3-2
CASSQLGDYGYTF
TGTGCCAGCAGCCAATTAGGGGACTATGGCTACACCTTC
>NA|12|TRBJ2-3|NA|TRBV19
CASSSGEGTQYF
TGTGCCAGTAGCTCAGGGGAGGGGACGCAGTATTTT
>TRBD1|17|TRBJ1-5|few|TRBV6-6
CASSLHGTGPSNQPQHF
TGTGCCAGCAGTCTACATGGGACAGGGCCTAGCAATCAGCCCCAGCATTTT
>TRBD1|13|TRBJ1-2|NA|TRBV6-1
CASSEGQGWGYTF
TGTGCCAGCAGTGAAGGACAGGGGTGGGGCTACACCTTC
>NA|14|TRBJ2-3|NA|TRBV29-1
CSVERGVATDTQYF
TGCAGCGTTGAGCGGGGCGTAGCCACAGATACGCAGTATTTT
>TRBD1|14|TRBJ2-7|NA|TRBV4-1
CASSQVGGGLGQYF
TGCGCCAGCAGCCAAGTAGGGGGCGGGTTGGGGCAGTACTTC
>TRBD2|20|TRBJ2-3|once|TRBV5-1
CASSFNAPGTSRRVLGTQYF
TGCGCCAGCAGCTTTAACGCCCCCGGGACTAGCCGTCGTGTCTTAGGTACGCAGTATTTT
>NA|14|TRBJ1-5|NA|TRBV7-9
CASSSGSLTQPQHF
TGTGCCAGCAGCTCGGGAAGTCTTACGCAGCCCCAGCATTTT
>NA|14|TRBJ1-5|NA|TRBV3-1/TRBV3-2
CASSQGELSQPQHF
TGTGCCAGCAGCCAAGGGGAATTGAGTCAGCCCCAGCATTTT
>NA|15|TRBJ1-2|NA|TRBV6-1
CASSEKEGGHYGYTF
TGTGCCAGCAGTGAAAAGGAGGGAGGGCACTATGGCTACACCTTC
>TRBD2|15|TRBJ2-7|NA|TRBV7-8
CASTFGGGGFYEQYF
TGTGCCAGCACCTTCGGGGGGGGCGGATTCTACGAGCAGTACTTC
>NA|15|TRBJ2-1|NA|TRBV7-2
CASSLVSGQYNEQFF
TGTGCCAGCAGCTTAGTATCCGGACAGTACAATGAGCAGTTCTTC
>NA|14|TRBJ1-2|NA|TRBV30
CAWSDRASIGGYTF
TGTGCCTGGAGTGACAGGGCATCTATCGGGGGCTACACCTTC
>NA|15|TRBJ1-1|NA|TRBV6-2/TRBV6-3
CASSYQGLAYTEAFF
TGTGCCAGCAGTTACCAGGGGCTGGCGTACACTGAAGCTTTCTTT
>NA|13|TRBJ1-5|NA|TRBV2
CASSGGLGQPQHF
TGTGCCAGCAGTGGGGGGTTAGGGCAGCCCCAGCATTTT
>NA|15|TRBJ2-1|once|TRBV5-4
CASSLGGTTYNEQFF
TGTGCCAGCAGCCTAGGGGGGACAACTTACAATGAGCAGTTCTTC
>NA|14|TRBJ2-5|NA|TRBV7-8
CASRVGGDPETQYF
TGTGCCAGCAGGGTTGGCGGGGACCCAGAGACCCAGTACTTC
>NA|15|TRBJ1-1|once|TRBV5-4
CASSFVDNLNTEAFF
TGTGCCAGCAGCTTCGTGGACAACCTGAACACTGAAGCTTTCTTT
>TRBD1|15|TRBJ1-6|NA|TRBV7-9
CASSPGTVSYSPLHF
TGTGCCAGCAGCCCCGGGACAGTGTCGTATTCACCCCTCCACTTT
>NA|12|TRBJ2-2|once|TRBV4-1
CASSQDTGELFF
TGCGCCAGCAGCCAAGACACCGGGGAGCTGTTTTTT
>NA|15|TRBJ1-2|NA|TRBV7-3
CASSSNTGPRWGYTF
TGTGCCAGCAGCTCTAACACCGGGCCTCGTTGGGGCTACACCTTC
>NA|13|TRBJ1-2|NA|TRBV30
CAWSVPGLYGYTF
TGTGCCTGGAGTGTACCGGGTCTCTATGGCTACACCTTC
>NA|15|TRBJ2-7|NA|TRBV7-6
CASTPGPGNLYEQYF
TGTGCCAGCACCCCAGGGCCAGGGAATCTCTACGAGCAGTACTTC
>NA|13|TRBJ2-1|few|TRBV2
CASSTALYNEQFF
TGTGCCAGCAGCACGGCCCTCTACAATGAGCAGTTCTTC
>TRBD1|15|TRBJ2-3|NA|TRBV5-1
CASSLWGQYTDTQYF
TGCGCCAGCAGCTTGTGGGGACAGTACACAGATACGCAGTATTTT
>TRBD2|18|TRBJ2-5|NA|TRBV28
CASRSASRTSRLQETQYF
TGTGCCAGCAGGTCCGCATCAAGGACTAGCCGACTCCAAGAGACCCAGTACTTC
>NA|15|TRBJ1-3|few|TRBV5-1
CASSTGTALGNTIYF
TGCGCCAGCAGCACAGGGACCGCGCTAGGGAACACCATATATTTT
>NA|15|TRBJ1-1|NA|TRBV6-5
CASSYSGLQNTEAFF
TGTGCCAGCAGTTACAGCGGGCTTCAGAACACTGAAGCTTTCTTT
>NA|13|TRBJ1-1|once|TRBV2
CASHGGRWPEAFF
TGTGCCAGCCATGGCGGGAGGTGGCCTGAAGCTTTCTTT
>TRBD1|13|TRBJ1-5|NA|TRBV18
CASSLQGAEPQHF
TGTGCCAGCTCACTTCAGGGGGCCGAGCCCCAGCATTTT
>NA|14|TRBJ1-6|few|TRBV19
CASSAEGVRSPLHF
TGTGCCAGTAGTGCCGAAGGGGTGCGGTCACCCCTCCACTTT
>NA|14|TRBJ1-4|NA|TRBV11-1
CASSRERWNEKLFF
TGTGCCAGCAGCCGAGAACGGTGGAATGAAAAACTGTTTTTT
>TRBD2|15|TRBJ2-2|NA|TRBV6-5
CASSYVGLASGELFF
TGTGCCAGCAGTTACGTCGGACTAGCGTCCGGGGAGCTGTTTTTT
>NA|13|TRBJ1-1|NA|TRBV28
CASTEPGTPAAFF
TGTGCCAGCACCGAACCGGGGACACCGGCAGCTTTCTTT
>NA|13|TRBJ2-7|NA|TRBV27
CASSLAGSGEQYF
TGTGCCAGCAGTTTAGCCGGGTCGGGCGAGCAGTACTTC
>TRBD1|11|TRBJ1-2|NA|TRBV6-5
CASRGQYGYTF
TGTGCCAGCAGGGGACAGTATGGCTACACCTTC
>TRBD1|20|TRBJ2-7|few|TRBV4-1
CASSPLRDRGPSGYHYEQYF
TGCGCCAGCAGCCCTCTCCGGGACAGGGGGCCCTCCGGTTACCATTACGAGCAGTACTTC